Shown below are 31 T cell receptor beta chains from a single sample sequenced in a study of T cell repertoires in cytomegalovirus infection. TCRdb passed the reads through MiXCR, listing each CDR3 protein once. The table has roughly 100,000 distinct CDR3 sequences, more than 15% seen once. Source material: PBMCs. The source is a human donor in good health (CMV status not recorded). Some clones in this sample may be carry-over from other donors' samples.

The chain has TRBV6-5 and TRBJ2-5, with D possibly called TRBD1 or TRBD2 (5 bases each). Germline CDR1 reads MNHEY; CDR2 reads SVGAGI. The CDR3 has 15 residues. Trimming pared 0 bases from V and 4 bases from J, leaving 12 bases between. This CDR3 reads CASSYSGTPGETQYF. DNA of the CDR3: TGTGCCAGCAGTTACTCCGGGACCCCGGGAGAGACCCAGTACTTC.

To note about this clonotype: Just one base apart from a much larger clone, this may be a read error. The V and J genes are TRBV7-2 and TRBJ1-5; D remains unclear. Per germline, CDR1 SGHTA and CDR2 FQGNSA. The CDR3 extends over 14 amino acids. DNA of the CDR3: TGTGCCAGCAGCTTAGCACCTAGCAATCAGCCCCGGCATTTT. It translates to CASSLAPSNQPRHF.

This chain connects TRBV9 to TRBJ2-2; 10 nucleotides line up with TRBD1. The CDR3 has 15 amino acids. Germline CDR1 SGDLS, CDR2 YYNGEE. The V segment lost 2 bases and the J segment 6 bases; nucleotides outside the gene matches: 4. The CDR3 protein is CASSVTGQGPGELFF. As DNA, the CDR3 is TGTGCCAGCAGCGTCACGGGACAGGGGCCCGGGGAGCTGTTTTTT.

This clonotype was counted only a few times. This chain joins TRBV12-3 or TRBV12-4 and TRBJ1-2; tentative D call: TRBD1 (6 bases). The CDR3 runs 14 residues. With 7 bases removed from V and 5 bases from J, the gap between germline ends came to 17 bases. The CDR3 loop reads CASTSGPQGYGYTF. CDR3 nucleotides: TGTGCCAGCACCTCGGGACCCCAGGGGTATGGCTACACCTTC.

Many counts were recorded for this clonotype. The chain links TRBV7-2 to TRBJ1-4; tentatively, D is TRBD1 (5 bases). Germline V CDR1 and CDR2: SGHTA, FQGNSA. Trimming shortened V by 1 base and J by 5 bases, and 20 bases separated the two germline ends. This CDR3 contains 18 residues. CDR3 nucleotides: TGTGCCAGCAGCTTAGTCCCGCGACGACAGCTAGCAAATGAAAAACTGTTTTTT. It is translated as CASSLVPRRQLANEKLFF. The full variable domain, in which reference TRBV7-2 and TRBJ1-4 provide the parts outside the CDR3, is GAGVSQSPSNKVTEKGKDVELRCDPISGHTALYWYRQSLGQGLEFLIYFQGNSAPDKSGLPSDRFSAERTGGSVSTLTIQRTQQEDSAVYLCASSLVPRRQLANEKLFFGSGTQLSVL.

This clonotype was counted only a few times. The CDR3 nucleotides read TGTGCCAGCAGTTTATCTGACAGGATGACCGGGACCCAGTACTTC. Amino acids: CASSLSDRMTGTQYF. The chain combines TRBV28 with TRBJ2-5, with a weak D call TRBD1 (6 bases). Germline V lookup: CDR1 MDHEN, CDR2 SYDVKM. Trimming pared 1 base from V and 7 bases from J, leaving 16 bases between. This CDR3 region has 15 residues.

A note on this clonotype: A much larger clone sits a single nucleotide away, making a read error possible. The V gene is TRBV11-2, the J gene TRBJ1-2; D perhaps matches TRBD1 (5 bases). The V end lost 5 bases, the J end lost 0 bases, and 16 bases lay between the germline ends. Germline V lookup: CDR1 SGHAT, CDR2 FQNNGV. This CDR3 has 16 residues. CDR3 sequence: CASSLTVGGTNYGYTF. In DNA, the CDR3 is TGTGCCAGCAGCCTCACCGTCGGGGGGACTAACTATGGCTACACCTTC.

V gene TRBV2 combines with J gene TRBJ1-3; perhaps TRBD1 as D (5 bases). V was pared by 7 bases and J by 4 bases, with 17 bases between. The germline V gene encodes CDR1 SNHLY and CDR2 FYNNEI. The CDR3 covers 15 residues. The chain's CDR3 is CASMAPGPQGNTIYF. CDR3 in DNA: TGTGCCAGCATGGCCCCGGGACCGCAGGGAAACACCATATATTTT.

This clonotype was detected many times. J is TRBJ1-2 and V is TRBV7-9, with D tentatively TRBD1 (5 bases). Trimming left V 4 bases short and J 4 bases short, with 19 bases between. Germline loops: CDR1 SEHNR, CDR2 FQNEAQ (reference sequence). The CDR3 length is 16 residues. DNA for the CDR3: TGTGCCAGCAGCTCTCAGCAGGGCGGCTTGAGCTATGGCTACACCTTC. This translates into CASSSQQGGLSYGYTF.

This clonotype was detected only a few times. The rearrangement links TRBV18 to TRBJ1-1, with no clear D. The CDR3 extends over 14 amino acids. CDR1 is KGHSH and CDR2 is LQKENI in the germline V gene. The V and J ends lost 2 bases and 0 bases respectively, with 7 bases between them. DNA for the CDR3: TGTGCCAGCTCACCAGGGAGGATGAACACTGAAGCTTTCTTT. Translating it yields CASSPGRMNTEAFF.

This clonotype was detected many times. V usage is TRBV28 and J usage is TRBJ1-1; 10 bases are a match to TRBD1. The length of the CDR3 is 15 residues. The germline CDR1 and CDR2 sequences are MDHEN and SYDVKM. V was clipped by 6 bases and J by 8 bases; unmatched bases: 12. The CDR3 protein is CASRNGGQGFFEAFF. For the CDR3, the DNA is TGTGCCAGCAGAAATGGGGGACAGGGGTTCTTCGAAGCTTTCTTT.

Written as DNA, the CDR3 is TGCAGTGCTAGAAGGGACACTGAAGCTTTCTTT. Residues: CSARRDTEAFF. The chain is built from TRBV20-1 and TRBJ1-1, with no clear D. This CDR3 has 11 amino acids. Germline V gene data show CDR1 as DFQATT and CDR2 as SNEGSKA (reference sequence). Trimming removed 2 bases from V and 3 bases from J, with 4 bases in between.

The genes are TRBV6-2 or TRBV6-3 and TRBJ1-2; D perhaps matches TRBD1 (5 bases). Germline CDR1 is MNHEY and CDR2 is SVGEGT. This CDR3 contains 15 residues. Trimming removed 2 bases from V and 6 bases from J, with 16 bases in between. The CDR3 DNA reads as TGTGCCAGCAGTTACGGACCCGACAGAGGTCATGGCTACACCTTC. Its translation is CASSYGPDRGHGYTF.

To note about this clonotype: One base away lies a much larger clone, so this may be a sequencing read error. The chain couples TRBV19 to TRBJ2-2; 7 bases fit TRBD2. Germline V gene sequence: CDR1 LNHDA, CDR2 SQIVND (reference sequence). V shed 5 bases, J shed 8 bases, and the junction held 5 bases outside the gene matches. The CDR3 contains 13 residues. The CDR3 reads CASSVLASGELFF. CDR3 coding DNA: TGTGCCAGTAGTGTACTAGCGTCGGGGGAGCTGTTTTTT.

The sample holds many counts of this clonotype. The chain recombines TRBV5-8 with TRBJ1-5; possibly TRBD1 for D (5 bases). Germline V gene sequence: CDR1 SGHTS, CDR2 YDEGEE. The length of the CDR3 is 18 residues. V was clipped by 4 bases and J by 0 bases, with 20 bases between them. The CDR3 coding sequence is TGTGCCAGCAGCGGGACCACGGAGGGGTTGCATAGCAATCAGCCCCAGCATTTT. Translation gives CASSGTTEGLHSNQPQHF.

The table lists this clonotype with many counts. This rearrangement joins TRBV7-2 to TRBJ1-2; 7 positions agree with TRBD1. The CDR3 consists of 15 residues. Germline loops: CDR1 SGHTA, CDR2 FQGNSA. With V trimmed by 2 bases and J by 8 bases, 11 bases remained unmatched. The CDR3 region has the DNA TGTGCCAGCAGCTTAACAGAGACAGGGCGTGGAGGCTACACCTTC. Its protein product is CASSLTETGRGGYTF. Variable domain in full (rest from reference TRBV7-2 and TRBJ1-2): GAGVSQSPSNKVTEKGKDVELRCDPISGHTALYWYRQSLGQGLEFLIYFQGNSAPDKSGLPSDRFSAERTGGSVSTLTIQRTQQEDSAVYLCASSLTETGRGGYTFGSGTRLTVV.

This clonotype is categorized as medium-sized. The chain carries TRBV7-2 and TRBJ1-5; D gene ambiguous. Germline CDR1 SGHTA, CDR2 FQGNSA. The CDR3 is 19 residues long. Trimming took 0 bases from V and 0 from J, leaving 18 bases between them. CDR3 nucleotides: TGTGCCAGCAGCTTAGCAGCCAGGCGAGGCCGATATAGCAATCAGCCCCAGCATTTT. This sequence encodes CASSLAARRGRYSNQPQHF.

This clonotype was counted at least ten times. The CDR3 DNA sequence: TGTGCCAGCAGCCAAGATTCGGGGGCCCAAGAGACCCAGTACTTC. It encodes CASSQDSGAQETQYF. The rearrangement uses TRBV3-1 and TRBJ2-5; TRBD1 or TRBD2 may be the D gene (6 bases each). Germline V CDR1 and CDR2: LGHDT, YNNKEL (reference sequence). Trimming pared 0 bases from V and 1 base from J, leaving 9 bases between. The CDR3 is 15 residues long.

V gene TRBV7-9 combines with J gene TRBJ1-4; D may be TRBD1 (5 bases). CDR3 length: 17 residues. The germline gives CDR1 SEHNR, CDR2 FQNEAQ (reference sequence). The V end was cut by 5 bases, the J end by 0 bases, with 16 bases between. The CDR3 loop reads CASSLPATDATNEKLFF. CDR3 nucleotide sequence: TGTGCCAGCAGCCTACCAGCGACAGATGCAACTAATGAAAAACTGTTTTTT.

This clonotype was observed at least ten times. V gene TRBV7-2 combines with J gene TRBJ1-1; D is uncertain. Trimming pared 1 base from V and 2 bases from J, leaving 8 bases between. Germline-derived CDR1 and CDR2 are SGHTA and FQGNSA. The CDR3 spans 14 residues. The DNA of the CDR3 is TGTGCCAGCAGCTTAGGGGGTGGAAACACTGAAGCTTTCTTT. Translating gives CASSLGGGNTEAFF.

This CDR3 reads CASSLPGGYGYTF. The CDR3 nucleotides are TGTGCCAGCAGTTTACCAGGGGGCTATGGCTACACCTTC. The chain carries TRBV28 and TRBJ1-2, with 7 bases fitting TRBD1. The CDR3 runs to 13 residues. J gave up 4 bases and V 2 bases, and 1 base lay outside the gene matches. From germline, CDR1 is MDHEN and CDR2 SYDVKM.

As regards this clonotype: A read error is possible here, since a much larger clone lies one base away. This chain links TRBV25-1 with TRBJ1-5; 7 bases are shared with TRBD1. The CDR3 is 14 residues long. Germline V CDR1 and CDR2: MGHDK, SYGVNS. The CDR3 loop is CASSGQGRSQPEHF. DNA of the CDR3: TGTGCCAGCAGTGGACAGGGCCGAAGTCAGCCCGAGCATTTT. Filled out from reference TRBV25-1 and TRBJ1-5, the complete variable domain reads EADIYQTPRYLVIGTGKKITLECSQTMGHDKMYWYQQDPGMELHLIHYSYGVNSTEKGDLSSESTVSRIRTEHFPLTLESARPSHTSQYLCASSGQGRSQPEHFGDGTRLSIL.

This clonotype was observed at least ten times. The rearrangement links TRBV19 to TRBJ1-5; TRBD1 agrees at 10 bases. CDR1 is LNHDA and CDR2 is SQIVND in the germline V gene (reference sequence). The V gene end was trimmed by 5 bases and the J gene end by 6 bases; junction bases not matched to a gene: 10. The CDR3 is made up of 16 amino acids. CDR3 nucleotides: TGTGCCAGTAGTGGACCGGGACAGGGGTCGAGTCAGCCCCAGCATTTT. Amino acid sequence: CASSGPGQGSSQPQHF.

This clonotype was seen only a few times. This rearrangement joins TRBV15 to TRBJ1-2, with 7 bases matching TRBD1. V trimming: 5 bases; J trimming: 8 bases; junction bases outside the gene matches: 5. The CDR3 loop spans 12 amino acids. In germline, CDR1 is LNHNV, CDR2 YYDKDF (reference sequence). The CDR3 DNA reads as TGTGCCACCAGCTCTGGACAGGTGGGCTACACCTTC. Its protein is CATSSGQVGYTF.

This clonotype was detected ten times or more. The chain joins TRBV5-4 to TRBJ1-2, with TRBD1 matching 8 bases. This CDR3 spans 16 amino acids. Germline CDR1 and CDR2: SGHNT and YYREEE (reference sequence). The V segment lost 4 bases and the J segment 1 base; nucleotides outside the gene matches: 9. The CDR3 region is CASSPVGQGHNYGYTF. In DNA form, the CDR3 reads TGTGCCAGCAGCCCCGTCGGACAGGGTCATAACTATGGCTACACCTTC. The variable domain in full, completed from reference TRBV5-4 and TRBJ1-2, reads ETGVTQSPTHLIKTRGQQVTLRCSSQSGHNTVSWYQQALGQGPQFIFQYYREEENGRGNFPPRFSGLQFPNYSSELNVNALELDDSALYLCASSPVGQGHNYGYTFGSGTRLTVV.

This clonotype was counted a few times. This chain joins TRBV11-2 and TRBJ1-1; D remains ambiguous. Germline V gene sequence: CDR1 SGHAT, CDR2 FQNNGV. This CDR3 has 12 amino acids. Trimming shortened V by 6 bases and J by 10 bases, and 15 bases separated the two germline ends. CDR3 in DNA: TGTGCCAGCAGTTACGCCCCCCCGGGAGCTTTCTTT. Protein sequence: CASSYAPPGAFF.

The gene calls are TRBV6-2 or TRBV6-3 and TRBJ2-3; 9 nucleotides match TRBD2. This CDR3 spans 18 amino acids. The germline V gene has CDR1 MNHEY and CDR2 SVGEGT. V trimming: 2 bases; J trimming: 4 bases; junction bases outside the gene matches: 13. The CDR3 reads CASSYPTSAGGTADTQYF. The DNA of the CDR3 is TGTGCCAGCAGTTACCCAACCTCAGCGGGGGGAACCGCAGATACGCAGTATTTT.

In this sample, this clonotype turned up a few times. The genes are TRBV6-2 or TRBV6-3 and TRBJ1-2; D may be TRBD1 (6 bases). Germline V CDR1 and CDR2: MNHEY, SVGEGT. The CDR3 is made up of 13 amino acids. Between the trimmed V and J ends, which lost 6 bases and 2 bases, there was a span of 10 bases. CDR3: CASRPDRNYGYTF. CDR3 DNA sequence: TGTGCCAGCAGGCCGGACAGAAACTATGGCTACACCTTC.

This clonotype was found many times. The V and J genes are TRBV7-2 and TRBJ1-2; TRBD1 agrees at 7 bases. Germline values: CDR1 SGHTA, CDR2 FQGNSA. The CDR3 loop spans 15 amino acids. Trimming took 0 bases from V and 4 from J; bases not matched to a gene: 5. CDR3 in amino acids: CASSLAGSGGYGYTF. The CDR3 region has the DNA TGTGCCAGCAGCTTAGCGGGTTCAGGGGGCTATGGCTACACCTTC.

Many counts were recorded for this clonotype. The chain combines TRBV7-9 with TRBJ1-6, with D perhaps matching TRBD1 (5 bases). Germline V gene lookup returns CDR1 SEHNR and CDR2 FQNEAQ (reference sequence). The V end was cut by 5 bases, the J end by 3 bases, with 20 bases between. The CDR3 runs to 18 residues. In DNA, the CDR3 is TGTGCCAGCAGCCCTAGCGTCAGGGCGGCCCGCTATAATTCACCCCTCCACTTT. Protein product: CASSPSVRAARYNSPLHF.

Ten or more counts support this clonotype. The chain uses TRBV7-2 and TRBJ2-4; 8 positions match TRBD2. The length of the CDR3 is 13 residues. J lost 2 bases, V lost 11 bases, and 5 bases had no gene match. CDR1 and CDR2 from the germline V gene are SGHTA and FQGNSA. The CDR3 bases are TGTGCCCACACGGGGGGGTCCAAAAACATTCAGTACTTC. It is translated as CAHTGGSKNIQYF.